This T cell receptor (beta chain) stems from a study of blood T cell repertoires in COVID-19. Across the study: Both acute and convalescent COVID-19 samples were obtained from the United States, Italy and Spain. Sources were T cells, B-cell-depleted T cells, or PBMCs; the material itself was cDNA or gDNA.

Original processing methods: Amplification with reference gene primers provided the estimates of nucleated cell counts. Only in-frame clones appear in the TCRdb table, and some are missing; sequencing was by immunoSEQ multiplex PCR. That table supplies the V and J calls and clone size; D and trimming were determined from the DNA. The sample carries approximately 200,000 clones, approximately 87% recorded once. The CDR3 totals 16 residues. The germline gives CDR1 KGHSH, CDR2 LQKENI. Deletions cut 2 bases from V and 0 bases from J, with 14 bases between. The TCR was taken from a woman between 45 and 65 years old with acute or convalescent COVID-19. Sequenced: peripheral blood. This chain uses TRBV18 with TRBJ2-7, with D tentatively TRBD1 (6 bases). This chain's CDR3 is CASSPGSQGSSYEQYF. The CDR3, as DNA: TGTGCCAGCTCACCAGGGTCGCAGGGGAGCTCCTACGAGCAGTACTTC.